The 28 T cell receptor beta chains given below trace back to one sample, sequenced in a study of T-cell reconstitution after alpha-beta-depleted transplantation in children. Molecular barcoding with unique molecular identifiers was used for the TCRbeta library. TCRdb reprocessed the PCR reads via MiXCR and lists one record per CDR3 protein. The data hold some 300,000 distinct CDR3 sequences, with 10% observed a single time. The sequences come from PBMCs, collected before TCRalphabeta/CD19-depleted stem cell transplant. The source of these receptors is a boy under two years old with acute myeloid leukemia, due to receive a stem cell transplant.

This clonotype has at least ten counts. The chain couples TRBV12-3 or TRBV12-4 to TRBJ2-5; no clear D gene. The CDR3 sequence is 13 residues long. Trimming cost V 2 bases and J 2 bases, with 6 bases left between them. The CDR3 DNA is TGTGCCAGCAGTTTACCAGGTCAAGAGACCCAGTACTTC. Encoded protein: CASSLPGQETQYF.

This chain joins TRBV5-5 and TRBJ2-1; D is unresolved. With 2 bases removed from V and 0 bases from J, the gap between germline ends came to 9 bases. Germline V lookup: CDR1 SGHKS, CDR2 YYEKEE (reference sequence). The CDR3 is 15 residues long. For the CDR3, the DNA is TGTGCCAGCAGCTTTGGGCGCCCCTCCTACAATGAGCAGTTCTTC. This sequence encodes CASSFGRPSYNEQFF.

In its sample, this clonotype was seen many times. The CDR3 nucleotides read TGCAGCGTTGAAAGTAGCGGGAGAGCCTACAATGAGCAGTTCTTC. Translated: CSVESSGRAYNEQFF. The chain recombines TRBV29-1 with TRBJ2-1; TRBD2 agrees at 9 bases. This CDR3 contains 15 residues. J lost 2 bases, V lost 2 bases, and 4 bases had no gene match. The germline CDR1 and CDR2 sequences are SQVTM and ANQGSEA.

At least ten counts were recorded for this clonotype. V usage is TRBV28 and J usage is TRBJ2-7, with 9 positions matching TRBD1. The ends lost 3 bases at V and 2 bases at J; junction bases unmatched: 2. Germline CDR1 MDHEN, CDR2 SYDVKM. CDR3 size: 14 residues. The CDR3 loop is CASSFWDRAYEQYF. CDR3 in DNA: TGTGCCAGCAGTTTCTGGGACAGGGCCTACGAGCAGTACTTC.

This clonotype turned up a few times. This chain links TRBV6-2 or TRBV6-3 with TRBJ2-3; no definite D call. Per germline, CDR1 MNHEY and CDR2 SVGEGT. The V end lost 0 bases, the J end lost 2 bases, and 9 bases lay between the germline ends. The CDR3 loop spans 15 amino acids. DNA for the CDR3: TGTGCCAGCAGTTACTCGATGATAAACACAGATACGCAGTATTTT. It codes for CASSYSMINTDTQYF.

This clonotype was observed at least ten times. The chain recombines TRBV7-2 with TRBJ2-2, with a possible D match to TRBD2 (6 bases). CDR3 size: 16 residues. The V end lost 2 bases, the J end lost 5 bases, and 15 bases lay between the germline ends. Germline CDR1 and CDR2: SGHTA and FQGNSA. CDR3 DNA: TGTGCCAGCAGCTTAAACCTGGGTGGGGGGACCGGGGAGCTGTTTTTT. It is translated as CASSLNLGGGTGELFF. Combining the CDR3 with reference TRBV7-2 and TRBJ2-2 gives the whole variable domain GAGVSQSPSNKVTEKGKDVELRCDPISGHTALYWYRQSLGQGLEFLIYFQGNSAPDKSGLPSDRFSAERTGGSVSTLTIQRTQQEDSAVYLCASSLNLGGGTGELFFGEGSRLTVL.

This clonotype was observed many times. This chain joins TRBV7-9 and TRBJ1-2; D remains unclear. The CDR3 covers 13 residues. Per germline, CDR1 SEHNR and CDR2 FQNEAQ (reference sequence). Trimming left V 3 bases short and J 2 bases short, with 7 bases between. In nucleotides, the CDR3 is TGTGCCAGCAGCTTTATAGGGAACTATGGCTACACCTTC. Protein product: CASSFIGNYGYTF.

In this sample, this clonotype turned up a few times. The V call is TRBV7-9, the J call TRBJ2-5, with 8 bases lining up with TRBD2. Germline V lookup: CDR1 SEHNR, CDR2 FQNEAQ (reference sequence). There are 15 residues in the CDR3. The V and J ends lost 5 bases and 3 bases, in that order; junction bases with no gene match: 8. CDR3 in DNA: TGTGCCAGCAGCCCCACCGGGACTAGGGAAGAGACCCAGTACTTC. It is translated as CASSPTGTREETQYF.

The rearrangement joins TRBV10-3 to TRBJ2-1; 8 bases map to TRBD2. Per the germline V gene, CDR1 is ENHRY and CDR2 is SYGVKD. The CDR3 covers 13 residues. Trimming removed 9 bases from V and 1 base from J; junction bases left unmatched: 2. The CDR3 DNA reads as TGTGCCATAGCGGGAGAGTCCTACAATGAGCAGTTCTTC. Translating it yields CAIAGESYNEQFF.

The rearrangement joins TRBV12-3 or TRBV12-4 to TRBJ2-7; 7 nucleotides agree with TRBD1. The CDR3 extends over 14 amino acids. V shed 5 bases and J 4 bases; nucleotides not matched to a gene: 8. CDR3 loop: CASSPQDRRYEQYF. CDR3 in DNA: TGTGCCAGCAGTCCCCAGGACAGGCGGTACGAGCAGTACTTC.

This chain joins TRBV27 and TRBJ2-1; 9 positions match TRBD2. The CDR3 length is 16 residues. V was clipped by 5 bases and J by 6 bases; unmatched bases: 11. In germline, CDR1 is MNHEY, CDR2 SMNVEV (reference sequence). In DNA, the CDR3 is TGTGCCAGCAGTACCCGACTAGCGGCCCTACCCAATGAGCAGTTCTTC. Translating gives CASSTRLAALPNEQFF.

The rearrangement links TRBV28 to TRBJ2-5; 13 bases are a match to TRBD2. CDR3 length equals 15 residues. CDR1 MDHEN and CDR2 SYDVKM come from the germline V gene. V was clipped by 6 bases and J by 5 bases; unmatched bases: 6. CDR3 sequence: CASRTGTSGAETQYF. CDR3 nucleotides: TGTGCCAGCAGAACCGGGACTAGCGGGGCGGAGACCCAGTACTTC.

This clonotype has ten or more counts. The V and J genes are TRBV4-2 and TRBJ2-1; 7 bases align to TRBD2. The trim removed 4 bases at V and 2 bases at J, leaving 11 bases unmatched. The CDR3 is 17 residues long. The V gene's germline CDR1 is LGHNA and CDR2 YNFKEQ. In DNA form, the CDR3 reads TGTGCCAGCAGCCCGGACGGGGAGGGTAGGGCCTACAATGAGCAGTTCTTC. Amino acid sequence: CASSPDGEGRAYNEQFF.

The DNA of the CDR3 is TGTGCCAGCAGCAAAGAAGGACAGGGCTCTAGGACTGAAGCTTTCTTT. This translates into CASSKEGQGSRTEAFF. V usage is TRBV21-1 and J usage is TRBJ1-1; TRBD1 is the table's D call and was not checked against the DNA. TRBV21-1 is a listed pseudogene. CDR3 length: 16 amino acids.

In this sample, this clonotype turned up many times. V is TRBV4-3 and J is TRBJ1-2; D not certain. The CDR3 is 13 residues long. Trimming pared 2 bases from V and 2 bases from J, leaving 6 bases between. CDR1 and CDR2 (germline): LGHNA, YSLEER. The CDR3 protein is CASSQHQNYGYTF. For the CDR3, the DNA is TGCGCCAGCAGCCAACACCAGAACTATGGCTACACCTTC.

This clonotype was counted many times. CDR3 amino acids: CSARASRQYF. In nucleotides, the CDR3 is TGCAGTGCTAGAGCGTCTCGGCAGTACTTC. This chain connects TRBV20-1 to TRBJ2-7; the D is unclear. There are 10 residues in the CDR3. Between the trimmed V and J ends, which lost 1 base and 9 bases, there was a span of 7 bases. Per the germline V gene, CDR1 is DFQATT and CDR2 is SNEGSKA (reference sequence).

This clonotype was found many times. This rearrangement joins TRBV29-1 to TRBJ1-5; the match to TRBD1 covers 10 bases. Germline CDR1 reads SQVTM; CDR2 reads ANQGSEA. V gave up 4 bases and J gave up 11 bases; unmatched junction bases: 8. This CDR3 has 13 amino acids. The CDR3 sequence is CSVGGTGEGAQHF. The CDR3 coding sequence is TGCAGCGTTGGGGGGACAGGGGAAGGGGCCCAGCATTTT.

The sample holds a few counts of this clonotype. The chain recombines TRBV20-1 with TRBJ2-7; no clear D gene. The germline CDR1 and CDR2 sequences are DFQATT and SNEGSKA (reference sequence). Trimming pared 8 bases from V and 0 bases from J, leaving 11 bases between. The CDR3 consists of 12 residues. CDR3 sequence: CSIRRNSYEQYF. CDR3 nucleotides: TGCAGTATAAGGCGGAACTCCTACGAGCAGTACTTC.

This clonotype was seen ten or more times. CDR3 DNA: TGCGCCAGCAGCTTGCAAGGTTGGAATGAGCAGTTCTTC. Protein sequence: CASSLQGWNEQFF. The chain uses TRBV5-1 and TRBJ2-1; D is uncertain. The germline gives CDR1 SGHRS, CDR2 YFSETQ. This CDR3 contains 13 residues. The V gene lost 1 base and the J gene lost 7 bases, with 9 bases spanning the gap.

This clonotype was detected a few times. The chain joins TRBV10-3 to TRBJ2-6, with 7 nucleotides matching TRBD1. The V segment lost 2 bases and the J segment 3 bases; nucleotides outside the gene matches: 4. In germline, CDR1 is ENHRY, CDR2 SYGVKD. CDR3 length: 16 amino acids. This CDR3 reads CAISEAGQVGANVLTF. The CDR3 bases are TGTGCCATCAGTGAGGCCGGACAGGTTGGGGCCAACGTCCTGACTTTC.

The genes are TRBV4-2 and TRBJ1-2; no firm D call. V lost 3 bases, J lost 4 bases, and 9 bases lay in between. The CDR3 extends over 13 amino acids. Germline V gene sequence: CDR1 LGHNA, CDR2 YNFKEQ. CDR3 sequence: CASSHGRRYGYTF. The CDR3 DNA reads TGTGCCAGCAGCCATGGGCGCCGCTATGGCTACACCTTC.

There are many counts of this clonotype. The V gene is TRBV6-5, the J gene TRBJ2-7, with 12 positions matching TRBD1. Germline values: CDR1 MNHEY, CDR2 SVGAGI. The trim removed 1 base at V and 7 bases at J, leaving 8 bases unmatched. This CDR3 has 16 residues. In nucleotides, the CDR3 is TGTGCCAGCAGTTACTTACCGGGACAGGGGGCGAGGGAGCAGTACTTC. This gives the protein CASSYLPGQGAREQYF.

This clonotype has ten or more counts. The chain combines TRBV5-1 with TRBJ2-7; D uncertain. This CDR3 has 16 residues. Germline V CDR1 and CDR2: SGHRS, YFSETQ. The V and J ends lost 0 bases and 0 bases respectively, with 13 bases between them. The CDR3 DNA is TGCGCCAGCAGCTTGGAAATAAGTGCCAGCTCCTACGAGCAGTACTTC. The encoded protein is CASSLEISASSYEQYF.

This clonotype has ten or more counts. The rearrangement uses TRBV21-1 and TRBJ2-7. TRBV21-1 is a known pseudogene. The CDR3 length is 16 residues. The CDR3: CASSKRIPAQSYEQYF. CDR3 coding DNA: TGTGCCAGCAGCAAACGGATACCAGCCCAATCCTACGAGCAGTACTTC.

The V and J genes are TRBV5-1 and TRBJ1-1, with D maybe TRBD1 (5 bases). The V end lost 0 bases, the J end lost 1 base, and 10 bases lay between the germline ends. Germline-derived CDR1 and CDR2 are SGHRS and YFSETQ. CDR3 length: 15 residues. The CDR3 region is CASSLGGTTNTEAFF. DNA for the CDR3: TGCGCCAGCAGCTTGGGGGGGACGACGAACACTGAAGCTTTCTTT.

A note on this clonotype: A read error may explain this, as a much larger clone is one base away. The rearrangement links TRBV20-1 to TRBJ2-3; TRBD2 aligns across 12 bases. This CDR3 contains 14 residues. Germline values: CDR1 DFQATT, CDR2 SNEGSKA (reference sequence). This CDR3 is CSARTSGGTDTQCF. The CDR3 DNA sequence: TGCAGTGCTAGGACTAGCGGGGGCACAGATACGCAGTGTTTT.

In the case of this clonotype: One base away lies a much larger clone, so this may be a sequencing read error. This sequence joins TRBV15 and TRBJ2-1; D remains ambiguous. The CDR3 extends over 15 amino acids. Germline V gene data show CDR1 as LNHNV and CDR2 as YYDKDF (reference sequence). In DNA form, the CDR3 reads TGTGCCACCAGCAGAGATTGGACGGAGAACAATAAGCAGTTCTTC. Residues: CATSRDWTENNKQFF.

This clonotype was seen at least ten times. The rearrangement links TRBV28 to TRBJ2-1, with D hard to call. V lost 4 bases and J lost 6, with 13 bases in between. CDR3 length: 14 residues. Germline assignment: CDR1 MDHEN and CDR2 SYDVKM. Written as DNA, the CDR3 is TGTGCCAGCAGTTGGGTAGAGCCCATCAATGAGCAGTTCTTC. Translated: CASSWVEPINEQFF.